Below, one TCR beta chain is given with its context. Profiled with immunoSEQ multiplex PCR; TCRdb holds only in-frame clones, not every one. The data contain some 80,000 clones, about 97% of them singletons. This sample was taken from a study of technical replicates of blood from a few donors. Germline V gives CDR1 MNHEY, CDR2 SMNVEV (reference sequence). V was cut by 1 base and J by 2 bases, with 7 bases left in between. The CDR3 is 14 amino acids. The chain carries TRBV27 and TRBJ2-3; the D gene is possibly TRBD2 (5 bases). Source material: T cells isolated from PBMCs. The source of this sequence is a human donor in good health. The CDR3 loop reads CASSLWGDTDTQYF. CDR3 DNA: TGTGCCAGCAGTTTATGGGGAGACACAGATACGCAGTATTTT.